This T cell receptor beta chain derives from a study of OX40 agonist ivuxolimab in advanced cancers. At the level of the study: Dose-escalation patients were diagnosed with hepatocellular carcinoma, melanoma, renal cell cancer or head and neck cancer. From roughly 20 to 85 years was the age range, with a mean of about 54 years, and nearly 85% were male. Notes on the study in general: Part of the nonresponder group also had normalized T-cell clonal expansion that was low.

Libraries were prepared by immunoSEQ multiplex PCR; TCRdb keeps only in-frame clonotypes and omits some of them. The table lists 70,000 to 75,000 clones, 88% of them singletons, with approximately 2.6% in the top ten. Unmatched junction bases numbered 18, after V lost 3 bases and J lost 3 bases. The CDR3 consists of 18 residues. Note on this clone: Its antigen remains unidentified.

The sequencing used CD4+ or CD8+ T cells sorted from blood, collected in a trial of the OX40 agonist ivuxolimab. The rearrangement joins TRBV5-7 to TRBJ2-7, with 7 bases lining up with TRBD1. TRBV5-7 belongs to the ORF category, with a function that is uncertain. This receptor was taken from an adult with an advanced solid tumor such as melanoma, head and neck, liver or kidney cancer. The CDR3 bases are TGTGCCAGCAGCTGGACCCCCAAAGACAGGGAAAAGGACTACGAGCAGTACTTC. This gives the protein CASSWTPKDREKDYEQYF.